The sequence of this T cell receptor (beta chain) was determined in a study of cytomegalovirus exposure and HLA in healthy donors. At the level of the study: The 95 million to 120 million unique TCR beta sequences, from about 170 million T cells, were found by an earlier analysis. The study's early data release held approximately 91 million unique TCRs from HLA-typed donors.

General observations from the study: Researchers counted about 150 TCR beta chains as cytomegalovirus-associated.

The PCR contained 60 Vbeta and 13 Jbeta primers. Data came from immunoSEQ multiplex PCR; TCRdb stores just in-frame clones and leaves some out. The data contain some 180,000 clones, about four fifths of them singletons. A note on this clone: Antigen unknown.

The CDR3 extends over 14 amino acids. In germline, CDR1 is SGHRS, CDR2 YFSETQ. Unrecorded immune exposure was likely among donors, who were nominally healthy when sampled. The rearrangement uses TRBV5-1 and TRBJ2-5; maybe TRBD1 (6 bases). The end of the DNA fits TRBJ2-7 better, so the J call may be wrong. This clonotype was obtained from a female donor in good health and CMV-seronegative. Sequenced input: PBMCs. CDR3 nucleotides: TGCGCCAGCCAGCCAGGGGTGATCTCCTACGAGCAGTACTTC. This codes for CASQPGVISYEQYF.